The 9 T cell receptor beta chains reported below all come from one sample, sequenced in a study of cytomegalovirus exposure and HLA in healthy donors. TCRdb keeps only in-frame clones here, not all; method: immunoSEQ multiplex PCR. The sample gives 55,000 to 80,000 clones, roughly 94% of which show up once; around 1.5% is in the top ten. The specimen was PBMCs. The receptors were sampled from a young man in good health and CMV-seropositive.

The chain is built from TRBV7-3 and TRBJ1-5, with D maybe TRBD1 (6 bases). V gave up 1 base and J gave up 6 bases, with 7 bases separating them. The CDR3 has 13 residues. Germline V gene data show CDR1 as SGHTA and CDR2 as FQGTGA. Written as DNA, the CDR3 is TGTGCCAGCAGCTTAAAAGGGGGTCAGCCCCAGCATTTT. Its protein is CASSLKGGQPQHF.

This clone appeared once. The gene calls are TRBV5-1 and TRBJ2-3; D gene uncertain. The V end lost 1 base, the J end lost 4 bases, and 13 bases lay between the germline ends. The CDR3 is 15 residues long. Germline values: CDR1 SGHRS, CDR2 YFSETQ. CDR3 DNA: TGCGCCAGCAGCTTGAATCCCTACAGTGCAGATACGCAGTATTTT. Protein product: CASSLNPYSADTQYF.

The rearrangement links TRBV4-2 to TRBJ2-5, with 9 bases fitting TRBD2. CDR3 size: 14 residues. With 0 bases clipped from V and 5 bases from J, the junction kept 1 base outside the gene matches. Germline CDR1 and CDR2: LGHNA and YNFKEQ. CDR3 sequence (DNA): TGTGCCAGCAGCCAAGACAGCGGGAGGGAGACCCAGTACTTC. It translates to CASSQDSGRETQYF.

This chain connects TRBV7-2 to TRBJ2-1, with 15 bases aligning to TRBD2. CDR1 and CDR2 (germline): SGHTA, FQGNSA. This CDR3 spans 14 amino acids. The junction had 3 bases not matched to a gene; V was cut back by 5 bases and J by 10 bases. The CDR3 loop is CASSTGLAGGEQFF. The CDR3 DNA reads TGTGCCAGCAGCACGGGACTAGCGGGAGGAGAGCAGTTCTTC.

The rearrangement joins TRBV5-1 to TRBJ2-7; no clear D gene. Germline V gene data show CDR1 as SGHRS and CDR2 as YFSETQ. V was cut by 2 bases and J by 6 bases, with 6 bases left in between. This CDR3 has 11 residues. Written as DNA, the CDR3 is TGCGCCAGCAGCTTCCGAGGCGAGCAGTACTTC. Protein: CASSFRGEQYF.

The genes are TRBV2 and TRBJ2-2; 7 bases are a match to TRBD2. Germline values: CDR1 SNHLY, CDR2 FYNNEI. V dropped 6 bases and J dropped 2; count of bases not matched to a gene: 9. The CDR3 loop spans 16 amino acids. The CDR3 region has the DNA TGTGCCAGCAGGGGGACGGTAGCGGGTAACACCGGGGAGCTGTTTTTT. Its translation is CASRGTVAGNTGELFF.

The chain uses TRBV9 and TRBJ1-1; D gene uncertain. With 0 bases removed from V and 0 bases from J, the gap between germline ends came to 6 bases. The germline V gene has CDR1 SGDLS and CDR2 YYNGEE. The CDR3 is made up of 14 amino acids. CDR3 bases: TGTGCCAGCAGCGTAGGTCCAATGAACACTGAAGCTTTCTTT. It specifies CASSVGPMNTEAFF.

J is TRBJ2-3 and V is TRBV5-1; 7 bases are shared with TRBD1. The V segment lost 0 bases and the J segment 3 bases; nucleotides outside the gene matches: 4. Germline loops: CDR1 SGHRS, CDR2 YFSETQ. CDR3 length equals 15 residues. The CDR3 DNA sequence: TGCGCCAGCAGCTTGGACAGGGGCCGGACAGATACGCAGTATTTT. Translating it yields CASSLDRGRTDTQYF.

The chain employs TRBV10-1 and TRBJ1-2; D is uncertain. The germline V and J ends were trimmed by 5 bases and 0 bases, with 7 bases remaining between them. This CDR3 spans 13 amino acids. In germline, CDR1 is WNHNN, CDR2 SYGVQD (reference sequence). This CDR3 is CASSMTPNYGYTF. CDR3 DNA sequence: TGCGCCAGCAGTATGACACCTAACTATGGCTACACCTTC.